This T cell receptor (beta chain) was sequenced in a study of T cell responses to AZD1222 COVID-19 vaccine (dated by TCRdb to the early 2020s). About the investigation overall: AZD1222 recipients whose second dose came at about 4 weeks and those whose second dose came at about 12 weeks were combined into one group, since spike-specific TCR depth and breadth did not differ between the two schedules. A total of about 230 trial participants underwent TCR sequencing, of whom about 210 received two doses of AZD1222 and 26 received two doses of the MenACWY control vaccine. Trial participants were enrolled by age into 18-55, 56-69 and 70-plus year subgroups, with around 140, 26 and 57 TCR-sequenced participants respectively. Study-wide conclusions, independent of this receptor: In the small 56-69-year group, the increase in depth fell short of significance, most likely because of low power. Because no samples from the day 14 peak response were available, repertoires could be characterized only after the peak T cell response. Participants were mostly white British and included more females than males, and it was suggested by the authors that clonal diversity may have been underestimated. Reportedly, almost half of the unique spike-specific TCRs recognized epitopes lying outside the regions that are mutated in the B.1.351 and B.1.1.7 variants. The vaccine-associated CD4 TCRs covered the entire spike protein, and the dominant responses fell in regions 160-218 and 743-854. Conclusions about previously exposed vaccinees are limited because only a handful of AZD1222 recipients were SARS-CoV-2 seropositive at baseline. After two AZD1222 doses, both the breadth and the depth of spike-specific TCRs were significantly higher than at day 0 and than in MenACWY recipients.

Ends trimmed: V by 2 bases, J by 4 bases; bases unmatched to a gene: 16. CDR1 SGHTS and CDR2 YDEGEE are derived from the germline V gene. Taken from cysteine to phenylalanine, the CDR3 has 18 residues. Only CDR3 DNA is held: 54 bases, read in frame from base 1. The CDR3 regions of human TCRbeta chains were subjected to immunosequencing. The authors processed their data as follows. TCRs in the repertoires were compared against a reference library of SARS-CoV-2-specific TCRs that had been generated with the MIRA antigen-specificity platform. Breadth meant the fraction of unique TCRs that were SARS-CoV-2-associated, whereas depth meant the fraction of total T cells that were SARS-CoV-2-associated. Using the MIRA data, every spike-specific TCR was mapped to the spike region that the TCR reacted to and assigned to either a CD4 or a CD8 class. Log10-transformed breadth and depth values were compared by one-way ANOVA with Sidak's multiple comparisons tests. TCRdb obtained this table from immuneACCESS and retained in-frame rearrangements with V and J assigned. These tables miss some clones; where compared with another copy, unresolved V genes account for less than half of the shortfall, and the remainder is unexplained. D and trimming come from the DNA, and the V and J calls and clone size come from that table. This sample gives roughly 120,000 clones in total; over 75% of them show up just once. The ten biggest clones cover 2.8% of the sample.

A remark on this clone: Its antigen specificity is not known. Per-nucleotide qualities are absent, and no much larger clonotype sits a single base away.

What this sample's time point label stands for: baseline before first vaccination. The vaccinee samples were drawn from two UK trials, COV001 and COV002, one of which was a single-blind randomized controlled phase 2/3 trial testing AZD1222 (ChAdOx1 nCoV-19) in healthy adults. Trial participant PBMC samples were collected at day 0 and day 28 after the second dose for TCRbeta chain sequencing. Recombination linked TRBV5-8 to TRBJ2-7, and TRBD1 aligns with 9 junction nucleotides. Sample: peripheral blood, taken on day 0 of AZD1222 vaccination. This receptor was obtained from an adult in good health. CDR3 region: CASSFALPTTGGGYEQYF. The sequenced DNA is TGTGCCAGCAGCTTCGCCCTACCAACCACAGGGGGCGGTTACGAGCAGTACTTC.